These 32 T cell receptor beta chains were sequenced from one sample in a study of CD8 T cells in cerebrospinal fluid in Alzheimer's disease. Following a re-call of the 10x single-cell sequencing reads, TCRdb has one entry per CDR3 protein and lacks DNA. The sample has approximately 800 distinct CDR3 sequences. Input material: cerebrospinal fluid. These receptors were taken from a human donor with Parkinson's disease.

This clonotype is identified as medium-sized from frequency. The chain combines TRBV24-1 with TRBJ2-1; TCRdb's D call, TRBD1, is unchecked because there is no DNA. This CDR3 is built from 15 residues. Germline CDR1 and CDR2: KGHDR and SFDVKD. This CDR3 is CATSDGAGGTNEQFF.

This clonotype ranks as large (0.1 to 1%) in terms of frequency. The chain employs TRBV12-3 or TRBV12-4 and TRBJ1-1. The CDR3 runs to 14 residues. CDR3 sequence reads: CASREQLQRTEAFF.

This clonotype is classed as medium-sized (0.01 to 0.1%) by frequency. The chain combines TRBV29-1 with TRBJ2-3; the TCRdb call, TRBD2, lacks DNA for checking. The V gene's germline CDR1 is SQVTM and CDR2 ANQGSEA. The length of the CDR3 is 14 residues. The CDR3 sequence is CSVKAGGSTDTQYF.

By frequency, this clonotype registers medium-sized (0.01 to 0.1%). This chain connects TRBV7-3 to TRBJ1-1; with no DNA, the TCRdb D assignment of TRBD1 cannot be verified. The length of the CDR3 is 16 residues. Germline lookup yields CDR1 SGHTA and CDR2 FQGTGA. CDR3 sequence reads: CASSLNPQGSDTEAFF. The complete variable domain, with remaining parts taken from reference TRBV7-3 and TRBJ1-1, reads GAGVSQTPSNKVTEKGKYVELRCDPISGHTALYWYRQSLGQGPEFLIYFQGTGAADDSGLPNDRFFAVRPEGSVSTLKIQRTERGDSAVYLCASSLNPQGSDTEAFFGQGTRLTVV.

This clonotype counts as hyperexpanded by frequency. The chain links TRBV18 to TRBJ1-5. The CDR3 is 14 amino acids. Germline assignment: CDR1 KGHSH and CDR2 LQKENI. Here the CDR3 reads CASSPTGYYQPQHF.

This clonotype shows up as medium-sized by frequency. The rearrangement joins TRBV6-6 to TRBJ1-2. Germline V lookup: CDR1 MNHNY, CDR2 SVGAGI (reference sequence). The CDR3 spans 11 residues. The CDR3 reads CASSQESGYTF.

This clonotype counts as medium-sized by frequency. This chain uses TRBV18 with TRBJ1-3. The CDR3 has 14 amino acids. Germline V gives CDR1 KGHSH, CDR2 LQKENI. CDR3 protein: CASSPVHSGNTIYF.

This clonotype is called large based on its frequency. V and J are TRBV7-2 and TRBJ1-5; absent DNA, TCRdb's TRBD1 call cannot be checked. The germline V gene has CDR1 SGHTA and CDR2 FQGNSA. This CDR3 is built from 14 residues. CDR3 in amino acids: CASSLAGGRQPQHF.

This clonotype is called large based on its frequency. This rearrangement joins TRBV4-2 to TRBJ2-7; TCRdb's D gene call, TRBD1, goes unchecked for lack of DNA. Looked up from germline, CDR1 is LGHNA and CDR2 is YNFKEQ. CDR3 length equals 13 residues. The CDR3 sequence is CASSRNRAGEQYF.

This clonotype counts as large by frequency. The chain employs TRBV4-3 and TRBJ1-3; TCRdb outputs TRBD1, but without DNA this stays unchecked. The CDR3 is 17 residues long. CDR1 and CDR2 from the germline V gene are LGHNA and YSLEER. The CDR3 spells CASSQDIGGGDGNTIYF.

Frequency places this clonotype as large. The J gene is TRBJ2-7, the V gene TRBV20-1; without DNA, the TCRdb call of TRBD2 cannot be checked. Germline-derived CDR1 and CDR2 are DFQATT and SNEGSKA (reference sequence). There are 16 residues in the CDR3. CDR3 loop: CSARDSGTARNYEQYF.

This clonotype is identified as large from frequency. V and J are TRBV6-5 and TRBJ1-1; TCRdb lists TRBD1, though no DNA is available to test this call. Looked up from germline, CDR1 is MNHEY and CDR2 is SVGAGI. The CDR3 runs 13 residues. The CDR3 loop reads CASSPDRATGAFF.

Frequency places this clonotype as medium-sized (0.01 to 0.1%). The chain joins TRBV27 to TRBJ1-2; TCRdb gives TRBD1 as the D gene, but with no DNA this cannot be confirmed. CDR3 length equals 14 residues. Germline V gene sequence: CDR1 MNHEY, CDR2 SMNVEV (reference sequence). This CDR3 is CASSSNGQGIGYTF.

Its frequency marks this clonotype as large (0.1 to 1%). The chain recombines TRBV20-1 with TRBJ2-1; no DNA is available, so the TRBD2 call from TCRdb remains unchecked. This CDR3 region has 18 residues. Looked up from germline, CDR1 is DFQATT and CDR2 is SNEGSKA (reference sequence). CDR3 in amino acids: CSAPLPGLAGLPVNEQFF.

By frequency, this clonotype registers large. The chain joins TRBV12-3 or TRBV12-4 to TRBJ2-7; TCRdb proposes TRBD1, but this gene call is untestable without DNA. CDR3 length: 15 amino acids. CDR3 loop: CASSLWGQGSYEQYF.

The chain couples TRBV3-1 to TRBJ2-7. This CDR3 is 12 amino acids long. Germline V gene sequence: CDR1 LGHDT, CDR2 YNNKEL (reference sequence). CDR3 in amino acids: CASSHLSYEQYF.

Frequency places this clonotype as large. The CDR3 region is CASSPQQGSETQYF. The chain joins TRBV7-2 to TRBJ2-5; TCRdb indicates TRBD1, and absent DNA this call remains unverified. Germline-derived CDR1 and CDR2 are SGHTA and FQGNSA. The length of the CDR3 is 14 residues.

Measured by frequency, this clonotype is large (0.1 to 1%). This chain joins TRBV5-1 and TRBJ2-2. Germline V gene sequence: CDR1 SGHRS, CDR2 YFSETQ. The CDR3 loop spans 14 amino acids. The CDR3 loop is CASRITTNTGELFF.

Considering frequency, this clonotype is medium-sized (0.01 to 0.1%). The chain recombines TRBV6-6 with TRBJ2-4; as DNA is missing, the TRBD2 call by TCRdb cannot be tested. The CDR3 is made up of 13 amino acids. The germline V gene has CDR1 MNHNY and CDR2 SVGAGI (reference sequence). CDR3: CASSIGEENIQYF.

This clonotype is labeled large (0.1 to 1%) based on frequency. The V and J genes are TRBV14 and TRBJ2-5; lacking DNA, the TRBD1 call made by TCRdb goes unchecked. This CDR3 spans 16 amino acids. The germline V gene has CDR1 SGHDN and CDR2 FVKESK. This chain's CDR3 is CASSQESFRGQETQYF.

Measured by frequency, this clonotype is medium-sized. This chain connects TRBV4-1 to TRBJ1-1. The CDR3 has 12 residues. CDR1 is MGHRA, CDR2 YSYEKL, per germline. The CDR3 spells CASSRDWDEAFF.

This clonotype registers large (0.1 to 1%) by frequency. Here the CDR3 reads CASGRDRAPDSPLHF. This rearrangement joins TRBV6-5 to TRBJ1-6; TCRdb's D gene call, TRBD1, goes unchecked for lack of DNA. CDR3 length equals 15 residues. The germline V gene encodes CDR1 MNHEY and CDR2 SVGAGI.

Its frequency marks this clonotype as large (0.1 to 1%). V is TRBV7-8 and J is TRBJ1-1. Germline CDR1 and CDR2: SGHVS and FQNEAQ. The CDR3 has 14 residues. The CDR3 reads CASSPREGNTEAFF.

This clonotype ranks as medium-sized in terms of frequency. This chain links TRBV20-1 with TRBJ1-1; no DNA is available, so the TRBD1 call from TCRdb remains unchecked. The CDR3 length is 13 residues. Germline V gives CDR1 DFQATT, CDR2 SNEGSKA (reference sequence). Here the CDR3 reads CSARWTSNTEAFF.

This clonotype is labeled medium-sized (0.01 to 0.1%) based on frequency. The chain carries TRBV5-1 and TRBJ2-5; TCRdb's D gene call, TRBD2, goes unchecked for lack of DNA. The CDR3 runs 15 residues. Germline CDR1 is SGHRS and CDR2 is YFSETQ. CDR3 protein: CASSLEGLGRETQYF.

This clonotype is called medium-sized (0.01 to 0.1%) based on its frequency. The CDR3 spells CSARAPARLVEAFF. This chain links TRBV20-1 with TRBJ1-1. Per germline, CDR1 DFQATT and CDR2 SNEGSKA (reference sequence). CDR3 length: 14 residues.

Considering frequency, this clonotype is medium-sized. This chain joins TRBV27 and TRBJ1-2; TCRdb reports TRBD1, a call that lacks DNA to check it against. The CDR3 covers 12 residues. Germline CDR1 MNHEY, CDR2 SMNVEV (reference sequence). CDR3 loop: CASGTDIYGYTF.

In terms of frequency, this clonotype is medium-sized (0.01 to 0.1%). This rearrangement joins TRBV27 to TRBJ2-5. The CDR3 consists of 13 residues. CDR1 MNHEY and CDR2 SMNVEV come from the germline V gene (reference sequence). CDR3 sequence: CASSFRDLETQYF.

Its frequency marks this clonotype as large. The gene calls are TRBV7-2 and TRBJ2-5; TCRdb picks TRBD2, but there is no DNA to check that call. Germline V gene data show CDR1 as SGHTA and CDR2 as FQGNSA. The CDR3 has 15 amino acids. CDR3 sequence reads: CASSPNLAGQETQYF.

In terms of frequency, this clonotype is medium-sized. The chain carries TRBV9 and TRBJ2-2; TCRdb returns TRBD1, unconfirmable since there is no DNA. Germline V CDR1 and CDR2: SGDLS, YYNGEE. This CDR3 is 16 amino acids long. CDR3 in amino acids: CASSASGTENTGELFF.

This clonotype is identified as large from frequency. V usage is TRBV20-1 and J usage is TRBJ1-2; TCRdb designates TRBD1, a call that cannot be tested without DNA. CDR1 and CDR2 (germline): DFQATT, SNEGSKA (reference sequence). The length of the CDR3 is 14 residues. The CDR3 is CSAIPWGSSYGYTF.

According to its frequency, this clonotype is large. The V and J genes are TRBV7-9 and TRBJ2-3; the D call from TCRdb, TRBD2, cannot be confirmed without DNA. The CDR3 extends over 17 amino acids. Per the germline V gene, CDR1 is SEHNR and CDR2 is FQNEAQ (reference sequence). This CDR3 is CASSSGQAGDRTDTQYF.